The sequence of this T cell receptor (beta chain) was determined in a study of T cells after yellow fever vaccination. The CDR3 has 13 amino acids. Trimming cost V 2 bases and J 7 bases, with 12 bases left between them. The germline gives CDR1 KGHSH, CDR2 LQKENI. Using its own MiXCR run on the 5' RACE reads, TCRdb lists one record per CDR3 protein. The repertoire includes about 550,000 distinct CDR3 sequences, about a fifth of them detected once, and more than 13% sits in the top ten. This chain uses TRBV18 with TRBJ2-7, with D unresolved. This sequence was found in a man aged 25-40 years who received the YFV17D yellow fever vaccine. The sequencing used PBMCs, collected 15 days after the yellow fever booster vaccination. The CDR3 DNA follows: TGTGCCAGCTCACCAGTTCTGGAGAAAGAGCAGTACTTC. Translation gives CASSPVLEKEQYF. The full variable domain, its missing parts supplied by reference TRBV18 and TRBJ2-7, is NAGVMQNPRHLVRRRGQEARLRCSPMKGHSHVYWYRQLPEEGLKFMVYLQKENIIDESGMPKERFSAEFPKEGPSILRIQQVVRGDSAAYFCASSPVLEKEQYFGPGTRLTVT.